The T cell receptor (beta chain) under discussion was sequenced for a study of blood T cell repertoires in COVID-19 (dated by TCRdb to 2019 to 2021). Regarding the complete study: The collaborator samples originated in the United States, Italy and Spain and spanned the acute and convalescent phases of COVID-19. The dataset comprised deeply sampled blood TCRbeta repertoires from subjects exposed to, actively infected with, or recovered from COVID-19. Nearly every sample came with metadata listing a de-identified subject ID, COVID-19 status, age in years and sex. The repertoires were released in a freely available public database intended as a resource for research on the immune response to SARS-CoV-2. The prospective study material was composed of cDNA or gDNA derived from T cells, B-cell-depleted T cells, or PBMCs. Where HLA class I and class II types were available, the types were taken from metadata supplied by the sample provider, not from assay-based typing. The samples were drawn from two sources: the first 160 participants of the ongoing ImmuneRACE study, and over 1,000 subjects contributed by 6 global collaborators. Paper-wide results and their limitations: The amount of clinical and demographic metadata varied by source and participant and was provided uncurated.

For this clone: The antigen it recognizes is unknown. Per-base qualities were not stored, and no clone one base away is much larger.

The immunoSEQ Assay, a bias-controlled multiplex PCR, was used to amplify TCRbeta CDR3 regions from genomic DNA. The study's processing was this. Within the assay, amplification of reference gene primers was used to estimate how many nucleated cells each sample contained. To quantify the absolute abundance of each unique TCRbeta CDR3 rearrangement, sequence reads were collapsed and filtered. For each sample, productive Simpson clonality was calculated as the square root of Simpson's diversity index across productive rearrangements. TCRdb holds this immuneACCESS table with in-frame rearrangements only. Some clones are missing; in checked studies, unresolved V genes explain under half, and the rest has no known cause. V, J and clone size reflect that table, while D and trimming were determined from the DNA. For this sample there are 300,000 to 350,000 clones; approximately 88% appear just once. About 5% of the sample lies in the top ten.

Participants in the prospective study were aged about 18 to 89 years, lived in some 24 United States geographic areas, and enrolled through a virtual design. Cohort assignment in the prospective study relied on participant-reported clinical history from a screening survey and a study questionnaire. ImmuneRACE Cohort 3 recovered participants were defined by two consecutive negative NP/OP PCR tests, healthcare professional clearance, or symptom resolution. Each participant in the prospective study had whole blood, serum and a nasopharyngeal or oropharyngeal swab collected by mobile phlebotomists. Participants in the prospective study had the option to provide additional blood draws and questionnaires over a roughly 2-month period. Blood samples from the prospective study were shipped frozen or at room temperature prior to DNA extraction. The germline V gene provides CDR1 SGHDT and CDR2 YYEEEE. V lost 0 bases and J lost 4 bases; the stretch between them is 13 bases long. The CDR3, cysteine through phenylalanine, is 15 amino acids long. Only the CDR3 DNA stays, 45 bases, in frame from base 1.

Specimen: PBMCs or T cells enriched from blood (not recorded which). The V and J genes are TRBV5-6 and TRBJ1-1, and perhaps TRBD1 as D gene, on 5 matching bases. The receptor comes from a man younger than 45 who had recovered from COVID-19. The bases read TGTGCCAGCAGCTTGGTTATGGGCGGGGGCACTGAAGCTTTCTTT. Its amino acids are CASSLVMGGGTEAFF.